One sample yielded the 14 T cell receptor beta chains listed below, sequenced in a study of type 1 regulatory T cells. These receptors have no known antigen. TCRdb itself ran the reads through MiXCR, one entry per CDR3 protein. The sample contains fewer than 70,000 distinct CDR3 sequences, 55% to 80% of which appear only once. Sequences were obtained from cultured T cells, either the whole culture or a sorted T cell fraction (not recorded which). Sample subset: Tr1-enriched cell product generated in vitro against host alloantigens. Every receptor here comes from a human donor in good health.

The J gene is TRBJ2-7, the V gene TRBV4-1; 13 bases are a match to TRBD2. Germline assignment: CDR1 MGHRA and CDR2 YSYEKL. The CDR3 runs to 16 residues. V trimming: 0 bases; J trimming: 7 bases; junction bases outside the gene matches: 6. Written as DNA, the CDR3 is TGCGCCAGCAGCCAAGATCCACTAGCGGGAGGGAGGGAGCAGTACTTC. Translated, it gives CASSQDPLAGGREQYF.

The rearrangement joins TRBV19 to TRBJ1-2; no clear D. Germline V gives CDR1 LNHDA, CDR2 SQIVND (reference sequence). Between the trimmed V and J ends, which lost 7 bases and 4 bases, there was a span of 16 bases. The CDR3 totals 14 residues. The chain's CDR3 is CASTGPQILYGYTF. The CDR3 coding sequence is TGTGCCAGTACCGGCCCGCAGATTCTCTATGGCTACACCTTC.

This clonotype turned up a few times. This chain links TRBV7-6 with TRBJ1-1, with TRBD1 matching over 8 bases. The CDR3 length is 14 residues. V lost 6 bases, J lost 5 bases, and 8 bases stayed unmatched. Germline V lookup: CDR1 SGHVS, CDR2 FNYEAQ. CDR3 amino acids: CASRDDRGSTEAFF. CDR3 nucleotides: TGTGCCAGCAGGGACGACAGGGGCAGTACTGAAGCTTTCTTT.

The rearrangement links TRBV27 to TRBJ1-5; D not resolved. Trimming stripped 6 bases from V and 4 bases from J, with 19 bases between. Germline values: CDR1 MNHEY, CDR2 SMNVEV (reference sequence). The CDR3 is 16 residues long. The CDR3 region has the DNA TGTGCCAGCAGAAAAGATGGGCAGTTTCTTAATCAGCCCCAGCATTTT. Protein: CASRKDGQFLNQPQHF.

The chain joins TRBV9 to TRBJ2-5; D ambiguous. Germline loops: CDR1 SGDLS, CDR2 YYNGEE. The CDR3 is 12 amino acids. Trimming pared 2 bases from V and 7 bases from J, leaving 9 bases between. CDR3 residues: CASSVTLGTQYF. The CDR3, as DNA: TGTGCCAGCAGCGTGACCTTGGGGACCCAGTACTTC. Filled out from reference TRBV9 and TRBJ2-5, the complete variable domain reads DSGVTQTPKHLITATGQRVTLRCSPRSGDLSVYWYQQSLDQGLQFLIQYYNGEERAKGNILERFSAQQFPDLHSELNLSSLELGDSALYFCASSVTLGTQYFGPGTRLLVL.

The chain has TRBV30 and TRBJ2-7, with 9 bases matching TRBD2. The CDR3 spans 14 residues. CDR1 and CDR2 (germline): GTSNPN, SVGIG (reference sequence). After removal of 5 bases from V and 3 bases from J, the junction contained 8 bases not matched to a gene. The CDR3, as DNA: TGTGCCTGGCGGCGTAGCGGGGGATACTACGAGCAGTACTTC. This translates into CAWRRSGGYYEQYF.

The chain joins TRBV27 to TRBJ2-5, with a possible D match to TRBD1 (6 bases). Germline lookup yields CDR1 MNHEY and CDR2 SMNVEV (reference sequence). The CDR3 covers 16 residues. Trimming removed 5 bases at V and 6 bases at J, with 22 bases between. CDR3 protein: CASSTLDIGGRKTQYF. CDR3 coding DNA: TGTGCCAGCAGTACCCTCGACATAGGGGGTAGGAAGACCCAGTACTTC.

V gene TRBV20-1 combines with J gene TRBJ2-3; 12 bases line up with TRBD2. Losses at the gene ends were 6 bases for V and 1 base for J; bases not matched to a gene: 5. The CDR3 spans 15 residues. Germline V gene sequence: CDR1 DFQATT, CDR2 SNEGSKA (reference sequence). The CDR3 sequence is CSARGLAGRTDTQYF. CDR3 in DNA: TGCAGTGCCCGGGGACTAGCGGGCCGCACAGATACGCAGTATTTT.

In nucleotides, the CDR3 is TGCAGTGCTAGAAGACAGGGGAGAAAAGGCGAGACCCAGTACTTC. Amino acid sequence: CSARRQGRKGETQYF. The chain carries TRBV20-1 and TRBJ2-5; 8 nucleotides line up with TRBD1. The CDR3 totals 15 residues. Trimming at V came to 2 bases and at J to 5 bases, leaving 10 bases not matched to a gene. Germline V lookup: CDR1 DFQATT, CDR2 SNEGSKA (reference sequence).

J is TRBJ2-2 and V is TRBV11-3; D possibly matches TRBD1 or TRBD2 (7 bases each). This CDR3 is built from 18 residues. V lost 5 bases, J lost 4 bases, and 23 bases lay in between. Germline V gene data show CDR1 as SGHNT and CDR2 as YENEEA. This CDR3 reads CASSHPDLVRGGTGELFF. The CDR3 DNA reads as TGTGCCAGCAGCCACCCGGATTTGGTCAGGGGGGGCACCGGGGAGCTGTTTTTT.

V and J are TRBV6-5 and TRBJ1-5, with TRBD1 matching 9 bases. The CDR3 covers 13 residues. Trimming cost V 6 bases and J 7 bases; bases outside gene matches: 4. Germline V gene data show CDR1 as MNHEY and CDR2 as SVGAGI. The CDR3 spells CASRKDRGQPQHF. The CDR3 DNA sequence: TGTGCCAGCAGAAAGGACAGGGGCCAGCCCCAGCATTTT.

This clonotype has only a few counts. This chain joins TRBV3-1 and TRBJ1-1; no clear D. The length of the CDR3 is 12 residues. From germline, CDR1 is LGHDT and CDR2 YNNKEL (reference sequence). The germline V and J ends were trimmed by 4 bases and 10 bases, with 13 bases remaining between them. The CDR3 DNA reads as TGTGCCAGCAGCCTCCCCGGCCGGGGAGCTTTCTTT. Translation gives CASSLPGRGAFF.

The chain links TRBV29-1 to TRBJ2-1, with 10 bases matching TRBD2. Unmatched junction bases numbered 4, after V lost 2 bases and J lost 3 bases. Looked up from germline, CDR1 is SQVTM and CDR2 is ANQGSEA. The length of the CDR3 is 15 residues. CDR3 DNA sequence: TGCAGCGTTGAATCTAGCGGGAGCTTCTACAATGAGCAGTTCTTC. The encoded protein is CSVESSGSFYNEQFF.

This chain connects TRBV7-9 to TRBJ2-5; D remains unclear. Deletions cut 2 bases from V and 0 bases from J, with 7 bases between. The CDR3 is 14 amino acids. The germline gives CDR1 SEHNR, CDR2 FQNEAQ (reference sequence). The CDR3 spells CASSLNTDQETQYF. In DNA, the CDR3 is TGTGCCAGCAGCTTAAACACCGACCAAGAGACCCAGTACTTC.